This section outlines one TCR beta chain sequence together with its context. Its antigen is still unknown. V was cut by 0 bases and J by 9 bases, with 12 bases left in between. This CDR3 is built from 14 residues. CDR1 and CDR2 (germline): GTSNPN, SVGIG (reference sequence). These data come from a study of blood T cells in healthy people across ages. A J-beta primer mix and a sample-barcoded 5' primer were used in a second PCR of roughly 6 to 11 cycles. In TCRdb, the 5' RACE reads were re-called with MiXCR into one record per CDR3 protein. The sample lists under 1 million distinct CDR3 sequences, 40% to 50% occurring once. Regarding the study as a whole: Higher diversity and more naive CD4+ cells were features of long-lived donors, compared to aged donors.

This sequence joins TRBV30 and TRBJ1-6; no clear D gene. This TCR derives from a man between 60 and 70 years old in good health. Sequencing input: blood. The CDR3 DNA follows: TGTGCCTGGAGTGTACTCGAGGGTTTTTCACCCCTCCACTTT. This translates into CAWSVLEGFSPLHF.